This TCR beta chain comes out of a study of molecular identifiers for immune sequencing clone quantification (dated 2018 in TCRdb). In the study overall: For a replicate experiment, RNA from around 20,000 or 99,000 naive CD8 T cells was divided into five aliquots, and four of the five aliquots were sequenced. This methods study benchmarked molecular-identifier clustering-based TCR repertoire sequencing (MIDCIRS) and TCR RNA copy counting, using CD8 T cells to do so.

Library creation used PCR. For sequencing, a NextSeq 500 was employed. Bulk TCR libraries were generated as previously described, with the TCR primers listed in Table S5 used. Purification of total RNA was performed with the Qiagen AllPrep DNA/RNA kit. Before analysis, reads from multiple sequencing runs of the same library were pooled. The paper's data handling went like this. Reads were retained only if an exact TCR constant sequence was present, and the retained reads were trimmed to 150 nt and grouped according to their 12-nt molecular barcodes. Reads in each barcode group were sub-clustered using a 15% Levenshtein threshold, and a quality-weighted consensus sequence was built for each RNA molecule. Non-functional sequences were removed, as were lower-count sequences one edit away from another. Based on fitting two negative binomial distributions, any barcode sub-cluster with under 20% of the maximum read count was discarded. TCRdb itself trimmed the public reads at Q25 with fastp, ran MiXCR and retained productive beta chains. Rows merge per CDR3 protein into single entries with the most common DNA and genes. The authors' filters were not applied to this entry. In this sample the table shows under 600,000 distinct CDR3 sequences, under 30% of which occur a single time. The ten top clones hold approximately 0.76% of the sample.

On this clonotype itself: Its antigen remains undetermined. No per-base quality is available; no much larger clone lies one base away.

Libraries of naive CD8 T cells were generated from roughly 20,000 to 1,000,000 sorted cells, with 10%, 30% or 50% of the purified RNA used. Naive CD8 T cells were FACS-sorted as CD8+CD4-CCR7+CD45RA+ on a BD FACSAria II into RLT Plus buffer. To test detection sensitivity, Jurkat RNA equal to around 11 TCR copies was added to samples of roughly 18,000-1,100,000 naive CD8 T cells. CD8 T cells were enriched using RosetteSep CD8+ T Cell Enrichment Cocktail and Ficoll-Paque, and the enriched cells then underwent ACK red cell lysis. Paper-wide results and their limitations: Modeling gave about three recovered TCR RNA copies per cell versus around 10 by digital PCR, implying approximately 32% capture efficiency. The naive libraries included spiked-in Jurkat TCR RNA (about ten copies' worth), and this RNA is not part of the donor repertoire. A single cell's worth of spiked-in Jurkat TCR RNA was reported detectable even among 750,000 to 1,000,000 naive CD8 T cells. Highly expanded clone sizes could be underestimated because identical TCR molecules may share a barcode. When barcode sub-clustering was not used, chimeric consensus sequences inflated TCR diversity, with chimeras reaching as high as 47%. In CMV-specific effector cells, clones with more than 20 RNA copies accounted for over 97% of molecules, whereas in naive cells such clones accounted for under 1%.

From its cysteine to its phenylalanine, the CDR3 spans 15 amino acids. Solely the CDR3 DNA is kept, with 45 bases framed from the first base. CDR1 is given as SGHVS and CDR2 as FNYEAQ, both from the germline V gene. V lost 5 bases and J lost 3 bases, and the count of bases not matched to a germline gene is 7. The chain is encoded by TRBV7-6 joined to TRBJ2-1, with 7 bases aligning to TRBD1. The material sequenced was naive CD8+ T cells from blood, with Jurkat cell RNA spiked in. The cell subset or site label, as the study defines it: FACS-sorted CD8+CD4-CCR7+CD45RA+ naive T cells. The receptor was derived from a human donor in good health. Some libraries in this study had Jurkat cell RNA spiked in. The base sequence is TGTGCCAGCAGCGCCCGGGACAGCCTCTACAATGAGCAGTTCTTC. Its translation is CASSARDSLYNEQFF.